The source of this T cell receptor (beta chain) is a study of identical twins. The germline V gene has CDR1 SGDLS and CDR2 YYNGEE. Trimming cost V 0 bases and J 2 bases, with 9 bases left between them. This CDR3 contains 15 residues. TCRdb passed the 5' RACE reads through MiXCR, listing each CDR3 protein once. The sample consists of roughly 630,000 distinct CDR3 sequences, 7% to 7.5% of them appearing once. A further study also used this sample, focusing on yellow fever vaccine responses in identical twins.

The gene calls are TRBV9 and TRBJ2-1; TRBD2 is a possible D gene (5 bases). Material: PBMCs. This TCR came from a woman between 18 and 29 years old in good health. The CDR3, as DNA: TGTGCCAGCAGCGTAGGTGGGAGCACCTACAATGAGCAGTTCTTC. The encoded protein is CASSVGGSTYNEQFF.